One sample yielded the 28 T cell receptor beta chains listed below, sequenced in a study of blood T cell repertoires in COVID-19. Sequencing used immunoSEQ multiplex PCR; TCRdb keeps in-frame clones, though not all of them. The table shows more than 300,000 clones, with approximately 90% occurring only once. Sequenced input: PBMCs or T cells enriched from blood (not recorded which). The receptor set was obtained from a man aged 25-45 years who had recovered from COVID-19.

This clone was counted only a few times. The chain uses TRBV30 and TRBJ2-5; 7 bases map to TRBD1. From germline, CDR1 is GTSNPN and CDR2 SVGIG (reference sequence). The V and J ends lost 5 bases and 5 bases, in that order; junction bases with no gene match: 8. The CDR3 totals 13 residues. CDR3 DNA sequence: TGTGCCTGGGACAGGGTCCAAGGGGAGACCCAGTACTTC. Its protein product is CAWDRVQGETQYF.

The chain links TRBV11-3 to TRBJ1-4; D possibly corresponds to TRBD1 (5 bases). CDR1 and CDR2 from the germline V gene are SGHNT and YENEEA. The CDR3 length is 14 residues. V was shortened by 2 bases and J by 2 bases, with 6 bases between the two germline ends. The CDR3 nucleotides read TGTGCCAGCAGCTTACGGGGGACTAATGAAAAACTGTTTTTT. It yields the protein CASSLRGTNEKLFF.

CDR3 bases: TGTGCCAGCACCGGAACCGGACAGATCACAGATACGCAGTATTTT. Protein sequence: CASTGTGQITDTQYF. This chain joins TRBV6-5 and TRBJ2-3; perhaps TRBD1 as D (6 bases). The ends were cut back, 7 bases at V and 2 bases at J, with 16 bases in the middle. This CDR3 is built from 15 residues. From germline, CDR1 is MNHEY and CDR2 SVGAGI.

The rearrangement uses TRBV7-9 and TRBJ2-7, with D perhaps matching TRBD2 (6 bases). V lost 5 bases and J 0 bases, leaving 14 bases between the germline ends. CDR3 length: 15 amino acids. Germline lookup yields CDR1 SEHNR and CDR2 FQNEAQ (reference sequence). In DNA form, the CDR3 reads TGTGCCAGCAGCAGCCCCCGGGACTCCTCCTACGAGCAGTACTTC. Protein product: CASSSPRDSSYEQYF.

The chain recombines TRBV7-6 with TRBJ2-3, with D hard to call. V dropped 1 base and J dropped 3 bases, with 8 bases sitting between them. The CDR3 length is 14 residues. Per the germline V gene, CDR1 is SGHVS and CDR2 is FNYEAQ. In DNA form, the CDR3 reads TGTGCCAGCAGCTTAGGTAGTCCTACAGATACGCAGTATTTT. Translation: CASSLGSPTDTQYF.

V usage is TRBV9 and J usage is TRBJ1-6, with 8 bases identical to TRBD1. The germline V gene has CDR1 SGDLS and CDR2 YYNGEE. V lost 6 bases and J lost 7; bases outside the gene matches: 6. The CDR3 extends over 14 amino acids. The CDR3, as DNA: TGTGCCAGCACCGACAGGGGACGCAATTCACCCCTCCACTTT. It encodes CASTDRGRNSPLHF.

The V and J genes are TRBV7-2 and TRBJ2-7; 7 bases map to TRBD2. Unmatched junction bases numbered 4, after V lost 4 bases and J lost 1 base. This CDR3 region has 14 residues. Germline assignment: CDR1 SGHTA and CDR2 FQGNSA. This CDR3 reads CASSWGGVSYEQYF. The CDR3 DNA reads as TGTGCCAGCAGCTGGGGGGGGGTTTCCTACGAGCAGTACTTC.

V gene TRBV11-3 combines with J gene TRBJ1-1, with D perhaps matching TRBD1 (5 bases). Germline CDR1 and CDR2: SGHNT and YENEEA. The V end lost 4 bases, the J end lost 1 base, and 10 bases lay between the germline ends. The CDR3 runs to 14 residues. The CDR3 region has the DNA TGTGCCAGCAGCTCGCAAACAGGGAACACTGAAGCTTTCTTT. This codes for CASSSQTGNTEAFF.

The chain links TRBV6-5 to TRBJ1-2; 7 positions agree with TRBD1. CDR3 size: 14 residues. CDR1 and CDR2 (germline): MNHEY, SVGAGI. The trim removed 2 bases at V and 1 base at J, leaving 1 base unmatched. The CDR3 sequence: CASSYRGRNYGYTF. CDR3 DNA: TGTGCCAGCAGTTACAGGGGGCGTAACTATGGCTACACCTTC.

This CDR3 reads CAWSQYGANYGYTF. CDR3 bases: TGTGCCTGGAGTCAATACGGGGCTAACTATGGCTACACCTTC. This chain joins TRBV30 and TRBJ1-2; no firm D call. V lost 2 bases and J 0 bases, leaving 10 bases between the germline ends. The CDR3 consists of 14 residues. Germline CDR1 is GTSNPN and CDR2 is SVGIG (reference sequence).

This clone was found once. The chain links TRBV19 to TRBJ2-2, with 9 bases lining up with TRBD1. Germline values: CDR1 LNHDA, CDR2 SQIVND (reference sequence). V gave up 4 bases and J gave up 6 bases; unmatched junction bases: 9. This CDR3 has 16 amino acids. The CDR3 spells CASSTPGQGAPGELFF. The CDR3 DNA reads TGTGCCAGTAGTACTCCGGGACAGGGAGCCCCCGGGGAGCTGTTTTTT.

J is TRBJ2-3 and V is TRBV4-1; TRBD1 is a possible D gene (5 bases). This CDR3 has 19 amino acids. Germline V gene sequence: CDR1 MGHRA, CDR2 YSYEKL. V lost 0 bases to trimming and J lost 2 bases, with 21 bases between them. The CDR3 sequence: CASSQDELGLKVHTDTQYF. In DNA, the CDR3 is TGCGCCAGCAGCCAAGACGAACTGGGGCTGAAGGTGCACACAGATACGCAGTATTTT.

The rearrangement links TRBV18 to TRBJ1-1; D is perhaps TRBD1 (6 bases). Looked up from germline, CDR1 is KGHSH and CDR2 is LQKENI. V shed 2 bases and J shed 5 bases, with 15 bases lying between them. The CDR3 spans 15 residues. The CDR3 region has the DNA TGTGCCAGCTCACCAATGGGGCAGGGGCGAACTGAAGCTTTCTTT. Translating gives CASSPMGQGRTEAFF.

The J gene is TRBJ1-1, the V gene TRBV5-6; 8 bases line up with TRBD1. Trimming at V came to 4 bases and at J to 5 bases, leaving 10 bases not matched to a gene. Per the germline V gene, CDR1 is SGHDT and CDR2 is YYEEEE. The CDR3 is 15 residues long. The CDR3 sequence is CASSGRTGMGTEAFF. Here the CDR3 DNA reads TGTGCCAGCAGCGGAAGGACAGGGATGGGGACTGAAGCTTTCTTT.

This clone was seen at least ten times. The chain recombines TRBV2 with TRBJ1-6; 7 positions match TRBD1. V shed 1 base, J shed 8 bases, and the junction held 2 bases outside the gene matches. The germline CDR1 and CDR2 sequences are SNHLY and FYNNEI. This CDR3 is 14 amino acids long. The CDR3 loop reads CASSEDRGYSPLHF. CDR3 DNA sequence: TGTGCCAGCAGTGAAGACAGGGGCTATTCACCCCTCCACTTT. The whole variable domain, remainder taken from reference TRBV2 and TRBJ1-6, is EPEVTQTPSHQVTQMGQEVILRCVPISNHLYFYWYRQILGQKVEFLVSFYNNEISEKSEIFDDQFSVERPDGSNFTLKIRSTKLEDSAMYFCASSEDRGYSPLHFGNGTRLTVT.

About this clone itself: The same CDR3 also results from other DNA sequences found in this sample. The chain couples TRBV4-1 to TRBJ2-3; D is uncertain. Germline values: CDR1 MGHRA, CDR2 YSYEKL. The CDR3 is made up of 12 amino acids. The V end lost 3 bases, the J end lost 3 bases, and 4 bases lay between the germline ends. The CDR3 bases are TGCGCCAGCAGCCATCCGACAGATACGCAGTATTTT. Translation gives CASSHPTDTQYF.

This chain connects TRBV27 to TRBJ1-5; D perhaps matches TRBD1 (6 bases). The length of the CDR3 is 17 residues. CDR1 is MNHEY, CDR2 SMNVEV, per germline (reference sequence). Trimming stripped 3 bases from V and 0 bases from J, with 15 bases between. The CDR3 DNA follows: TGTGCCAGCAGTTTGGGGGCAGGGACCTTTAGCAATCAGCCCCAGCATTTT. This gives the protein CASSLGAGTFSNQPQHF.

This clone was found once. The chain combines TRBV30 with TRBJ2-7; 9 bases fit TRBD2. The CDR3 has 13 residues. Trimming removed 8 bases from V and 2 bases from J; junction bases left unmatched: 7. Germline V gene data show CDR1 as GTSNPN and CDR2 as SVGIG (reference sequence). The CDR3 DNA reads as TGTGCCCTTGATAGCGGGGGCCCCTACGAGCAGTACTTC. Translated, it gives CALDSGGPYEQYF.

The V call is TRBV5-4, the J call TRBJ1-1; the D is unclear. Germline CDR1 SGHNT, CDR2 YYREEE (reference sequence). The CDR3 covers 16 residues. V lost 4 bases, J lost 5 bases, and 21 bases lay in between. CDR3 sequence (DNA): TGTGCCAGCAGCCCGGGAGTCGGGGTCGGGAGTACTGAAGCTTTCTTT. Translation: CASSPGVGVGSTEAFF.

Here the CDR3 reads CASSLGSGGAAGGYNEQFF. The CDR3 DNA is TGTGCCAGCAGTTTAGGTAGCGGGGGGGCCGCCGGGGGTTACAATGAGCAGTTCTTC. V usage is TRBV27 and J usage is TRBJ2-1; TRBD2 matches 11 bases. Trimming at V came to 2 bases and at J to 4 bases, leaving 13 bases not matched to a gene. CDR3 size: 19 residues. Germline V CDR1 and CDR2: MNHEY, SMNVEV (reference sequence).

V is TRBV3-1 (or the pseudogene TRBV3-2) and J is TRBJ1-3; D gene ambiguous. Trimming took off 8 bases at V and 4 bases at J, with 18 bases between the two ends. This CDR3 is built from 15 residues. Germline CDR1 is LGHDT and CDR2 is YNNKEL (reference sequence). Written as DNA, the CDR3 is TGTGCCAGCCGATCCCTCCGAGGTACGGGAAACACCATATATTTT. Translation gives CASRSLRGTGNTIYF.

This chain connects TRBV5-6 to TRBJ1-6; D unclear. V lost 2 bases and J lost 8, with 11 bases in between. CDR3 length: 14 residues. Germline V gives CDR1 SGHDT, CDR2 YYEEEE. For the CDR3, the DNA is TGTGCCAGCAGCTTTTACCAGGTCCATTCACCCCTCCACTTT. The encoded protein is CASSFYQVHSPLHF.

This chain links TRBV2 with TRBJ1-5; D remains unclear. From germline, CDR1 is SNHLY and CDR2 FYNNEI. The CDR3 contains 15 residues. The V gene lost 7 bases and the J gene lost 1 base, with 14 bases spanning the gap. The CDR3 sequence is CASTRFGVSNQPQHF. The CDR3 bases are TGTGCCAGCACCCGATTCGGGGTAAGCAATCAGCCCCAGCATTTT.

The genes are TRBV11-2 and TRBJ2-7; D may be TRBD1 (5 bases). V shed 5 bases and J shed 7 bases, with 18 bases lying between them. CDR1 SGHAT and CDR2 FQNNGV come from the germline V gene. The CDR3 is 14 residues long. The CDR3 here is CASSRWEGAGEQYF. The CDR3 DNA follows: TGTGCCAGCAGCCGTTGGGAAGGGGCCGGGGAGCAGTACTTC.

This chain joins TRBV5-1 and TRBJ1-1, with D perhaps matching TRBD1 (5 bases). This CDR3 spans 15 amino acids. CDR1 and CDR2 (germline): SGHRS, YFSETQ. The V gene lost 5 bases and the J gene lost 4 bases, with 18 bases spanning the gap. Here the CDR3 DNA reads TGCGCCAGCAGACCACAGGCCCACCTGGGCACTGAAGCTTTCTTT. Protein sequence: CASRPQAHLGTEAFF.

The chain has TRBV7-9 and TRBJ1-5, with D possibly being TRBD1 (6 bases). V shed 3 bases and J shed 3 bases, with 9 bases lying between them. In germline, CDR1 is SEHNR, CDR2 FQNEAQ (reference sequence). The CDR3 is 14 residues long. The CDR3 region has the DNA TGTGCCAGCAGCTTTGGACAGTACAATCAGCCCCAGCATTTT. Amino acid sequence: CASSFGQYNQPQHF.

The chain joins TRBV5-1 to TRBJ2-7, with 8 bases identical to TRBD2. Germline assignment: CDR1 SGHRS and CDR2 YFSETQ. V trimming: 0 bases; J trimming: 5 bases; junction bases outside the gene matches: 4. This CDR3 has 14 amino acids. CDR3 sequence: CASSLAGGLNEQYF. The DNA of the CDR3 is TGCGCCAGCAGCTTGGCGGGAGGGCTAAACGAGCAGTACTTC.

In its sample, this clone was seen a few times. The V gene is TRBV24-1, the J gene TRBJ2-7, with 8 nucleotides matching TRBD2. The CDR3 is made up of 17 amino acids. Germline V CDR1 and CDR2: KGHDR, SFDVKD. J was trimmed by 6 bases and V by 4 bases; bases with no gene match: 16. The CDR3 DNA reads as TGTGCCACCAGTGACTCCGGGACTAGGGGTCCATACGGCGAGCAGTACTTC. This codes for CATSDSGTRGPYGEQYF.